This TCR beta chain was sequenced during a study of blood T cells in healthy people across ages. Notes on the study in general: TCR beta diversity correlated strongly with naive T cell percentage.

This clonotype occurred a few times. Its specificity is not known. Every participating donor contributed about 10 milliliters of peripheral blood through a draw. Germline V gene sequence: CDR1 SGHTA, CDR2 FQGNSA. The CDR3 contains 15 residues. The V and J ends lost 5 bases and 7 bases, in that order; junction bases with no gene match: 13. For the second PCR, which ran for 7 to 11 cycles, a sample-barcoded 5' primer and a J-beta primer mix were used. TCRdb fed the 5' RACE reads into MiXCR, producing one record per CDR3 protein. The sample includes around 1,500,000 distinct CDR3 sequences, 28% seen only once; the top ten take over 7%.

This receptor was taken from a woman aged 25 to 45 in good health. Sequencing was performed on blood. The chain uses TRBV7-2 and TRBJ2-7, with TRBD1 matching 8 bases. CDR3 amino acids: CASSIRTGPQGEQYF. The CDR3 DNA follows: TGTGCCAGCAGCATACGGACAGGGCCTCAAGGGGAGCAGTACTTC.